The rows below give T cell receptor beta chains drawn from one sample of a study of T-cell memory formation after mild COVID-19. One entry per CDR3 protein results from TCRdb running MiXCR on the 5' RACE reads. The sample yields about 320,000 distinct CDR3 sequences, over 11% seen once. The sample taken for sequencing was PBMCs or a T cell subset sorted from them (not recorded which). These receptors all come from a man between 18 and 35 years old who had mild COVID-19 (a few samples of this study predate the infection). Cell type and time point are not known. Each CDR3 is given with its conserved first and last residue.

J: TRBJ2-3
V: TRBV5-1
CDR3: CASSSPRIREGTDTQYF

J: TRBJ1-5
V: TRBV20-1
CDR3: CSAQILPYSNQPQHF

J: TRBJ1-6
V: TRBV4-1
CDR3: CASSQGQGFNSPLHF

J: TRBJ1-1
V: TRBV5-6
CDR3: CASRAGLGIPEAFF

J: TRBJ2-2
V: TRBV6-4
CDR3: CASSETGETGELFF

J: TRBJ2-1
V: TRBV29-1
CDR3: CSVEAGRGDVNEQFF

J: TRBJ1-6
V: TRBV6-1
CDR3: CASSEDPYLNNSPLHF

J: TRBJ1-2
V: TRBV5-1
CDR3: CATALGDFNYGYTF

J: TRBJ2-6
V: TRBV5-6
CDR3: CASSFAAGYLRGANVLTF

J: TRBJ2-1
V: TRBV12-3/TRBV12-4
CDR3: CASSFGNPYNEQFF

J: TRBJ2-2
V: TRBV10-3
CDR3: CATRGGESTGELFF

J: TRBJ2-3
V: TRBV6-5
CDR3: CASSYSTGTGEGDTQYF

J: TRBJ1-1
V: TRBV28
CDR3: CASTLYGTTEAFF

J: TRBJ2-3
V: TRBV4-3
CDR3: CASSQERDRPDTQYF

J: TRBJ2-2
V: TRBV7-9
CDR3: CASSLDRTGELFF

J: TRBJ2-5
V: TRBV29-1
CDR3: CSVEGTSGGETQYF